A single sample is the source of the 23 T cell receptor beta chains below, sequenced in a study of blood T cell repertoires in COVID-19. Sequencing used immunoSEQ multiplex PCR; TCRdb keeps in-frame clones, though not all of them. This sample carries around 53,000 clones, approximately 88% of them seen once, and the ten largest clones take around a sixth. The material sequenced was peripheral blood. These receptors all come from a man between 65 and 79 years old with active COVID-19.

V and J are TRBV14 and TRBJ2-1, with unresolved D. Germline V CDR1 and CDR2: SGHDN, FVKESK. This CDR3 spans 12 amino acids. V lost 4 bases and J lost 9, with 10 bases in between. The CDR3 DNA reads TGTGCCAGCAGCCTATGGGCAGGTGAGCAGTTCTTC. It is translated as CASSLWAGEQFF.

V and J are TRBV3-1 (or the pseudogene TRBV3-2) and TRBJ2-7; TRBD2 aligns across 8 bases. Germline V lookup: CDR1 LGHDT, CDR2 YNNKEL (reference sequence). The CDR3 length is 16 residues. The J segment lost 5 bases and the V segment lost 5 bases, leaving 14 bases of the junction unmatched. The CDR3 protein is CASSDPGGLRSNEQYF. For the CDR3, the DNA is TGTGCCAGCAGCGATCCGGGGGGGCTCCGCTCAAACGAGCAGTACTTC.

The chain couples TRBV6-9 to TRBJ2-5, with TRBD2 matching 9 bases. The CDR3 runs 15 residues. Germline V CDR1 and CDR2: MNHGY, SVAAGI. The V segment lost 6 bases and the J segment 4 bases; nucleotides outside the gene matches: 9. The CDR3 loop reads CASSPRREGGETQYF. As DNA, the CDR3 is TGTGCCAGCAGCCCGCGGCGGGAGGGCGGAGAGACCCAGTACTTC.

This chain connects TRBV5-1 to TRBJ2-5; 7 nucleotides agree with TRBD2. Judging by the DNA end, TRBJ2-7 fits better; the J call may be wrong. The germline V gene encodes CDR1 SGHRS and CDR2 YFSETQ. The CDR3 length is 14 residues. The CDR3 is CASSLGGSLDEQYF. CDR3 bases: TGCGCCAGCAGCTTGGGCGGGAGTCTCGACGAGCAGTACTTC.

The chain carries TRBV24-1 and TRBJ1-5; D not resolved. CDR1 and CDR2 (germline): KGHDR, SFDVKD. CDR3 length: 14 amino acids. With 7 bases removed from V and 3 bases from J, the gap between germline ends came to 12 bases. In nucleotides, the CDR3 is TGTGCCACCAGCAAGGGAGAAGACAATCAGCCCCAGCATTTT. Its protein product is CATSKGEDNQPQHF.

Here the CDR3 DNA reads TGTGCCAGTAGCGGACTAGCGGGAGCGGGCGAGCAGTACTTC. It yields the protein CASSGLAGAGEQYF. The chain employs TRBV19 and TRBJ2-7; TRBD2 aligns across 13 bases. Losses at the gene ends were 6 bases for V and 6 bases for J; bases not matched to a gene: 5. This CDR3 spans 14 amino acids. Germline CDR1 reads LNHDA; CDR2 reads SQIVND (reference sequence).

V gene TRBV7-6 combines with J gene TRBJ1-1; the D gene is possibly TRBD1 (6 bases). This CDR3 has 15 amino acids. Per the germline V gene, CDR1 is SGHVS and CDR2 is FNYEAQ. Trimming left V 0 bases short and J 4 bases short, with 12 bases between. The chain's CDR3 is CASSLATGFGTEAFF. In DNA form, the CDR3 reads TGTGCCAGCAGCTTAGCTACAGGGTTTGGCACTGAAGCTTTCTTT.

The V gene is TRBV6-5, the J gene TRBJ2-7; 7 bases align to TRBD1. J gave up 4 bases and V 6 bases, and 6 bases lay outside the gene matches. The CDR3 has 13 amino acids. From germline, CDR1 is MNHEY and CDR2 SVGAGI. CDR3 amino acids: CASSRDSKYEQYF. The CDR3 DNA reads as TGTGCCAGCAGCCGGGACAGTAAGTACGAGCAGTACTTC.

The chain has TRBV5-1 and TRBJ2-2; D possibly corresponds to TRBD2 (6 bases). Trimming pared 0 bases from V and 7 bases from J, leaving 13 bases between. The germline gives CDR1 SGHRS, CDR2 YFSETQ. CDR3 length: 15 amino acids. The CDR3 region has the DNA TGCGCCAGCAGCTTGGGCGGGACGGTAAACGGGGAGCTGTTTTTT. Residues: CASSLGGTVNGELFF.

The genes are TRBV9 and TRBJ1-1; maybe TRBD1 (6 bases). The CDR3 extends over 14 amino acids. Germline V gene lookup returns CDR1 SGDLS and CDR2 YYNGEE. The ends were cut back, 1 base at V and 5 bases at J, with 12 bases in the middle. CDR3 nucleotides: TGTGCCAGCAGCGTACACAGTCAGGGGACTGAAGCTTTCTTT. Translated: CASSVHSQGTEAFF.

The V call is TRBV18, the J call TRBJ1-5; D gene unclear. Trimming took off 3 bases at V and 2 bases at J, with 8 bases between the two ends. The germline CDR1 and CDR2 sequences are KGHSH and LQKENI. The CDR3 has 14 amino acids. CDR3 loop: CASSPGRGNQPQHF. CDR3 DNA: TGTGCCAGCTCACCGGGGAGGGGCAATCAGCCCCAGCATTTT.

The chain joins TRBV7-2 to TRBJ2-5, with 8 bases identical to TRBD2. The CDR3 contains 15 residues. V was pared by 1 base and J by 4 bases, with 5 bases of the junction left unmatched. The germline V gene encodes CDR1 SGHTA and CDR2 FQGNSA. The CDR3, as DNA: TGTGCCAGCAGCTTAGGACAGCGGGAGCGAGAGACCCAGTACTTC. This codes for CASSLGQRERETQYF.

The chain recombines TRBV18 with TRBJ2-3, with D tentatively TRBD2 (6 bases). CDR1 and CDR2 (germline): KGHSH, LQKENI. The V end was cut by 2 bases, the J end by 1 base, with 13 bases between. The CDR3 extends over 16 amino acids. The CDR3 reads CASSPFPGAGTDTQYF. The CDR3, as DNA: TGTGCCAGCTCACCATTCCCGGGAGCGGGCACAGATACGCAGTATTTT.

The gene calls are TRBV2 and TRBJ2-7; 12 positions agree with TRBD2. Germline CDR1 is SNHLY and CDR2 is FYNNEI. The CDR3 has 19 amino acids. J gave up 3 bases and V 1 base, and 13 bases lay outside the gene matches. CDR3 sequence reads: CASSEGSGLAGGKYYEQYF. The CDR3, as DNA: TGTGCCAGCAGTGAAGGGAGTGGGCTAGCGGGAGGGAAGTACTACGAGCAGTACTTC.

J is TRBJ2-3 and V is TRBV5-1; 9 nucleotides agree with TRBD2. Losses at the gene ends were 4 bases for V and 2 bases for J; bases not matched to a gene: 8. Germline V CDR1 and CDR2: SGHRS, YFSETQ. The CDR3 contains 16 residues. The CDR3 DNA reads as TGCGCCAGCAGCCCCGGCGGCGGGAGGGCCACAGATACGCAGTATTTT. Amino acids: CASSPGGGRATDTQYF.

This clone was detected a few times. This CDR3 is CAWSVKGTYTQYF. The CDR3, as DNA: TGTGCCTGGAGTGTAAAAGGGACATATACGCAGTATTTT. The chain uses TRBV30 and TRBJ2-3, with D possibly matching TRBD1 (6 bases). The V end was cut by 0 bases, the J end by 7 bases, with 11 bases between. This CDR3 region has 13 residues. CDR1 and CDR2 (germline): GTSNPN, SVGIG (reference sequence).

The rearrangement joins TRBV20-1 to TRBJ2-3; the match to TRBD2 covers 9 bases. This CDR3 is 14 amino acids long. V was pared by 3 bases and J by 2 bases, with 3 bases of the junction left unmatched. Per germline, CDR1 DFQATT and CDR2 SNEGSKA (reference sequence). In nucleotides, the CDR3 is TGCAGTGCTAGTCCTAGCGGGGTCACAGATACGCAGTATTTT. Amino acid sequence: CSASPSGVTDTQYF.

This chain connects TRBV11-2 to TRBJ2-7; maybe TRBD2 (7 bases). Germline CDR1 reads SGHAT; CDR2 reads FQNNGV. The V gene lost 5 bases and the J gene lost 9 bases, with 17 bases spanning the gap. CDR3 length: 13 residues. The CDR3 loop reads CASSLGGGDRQYF. The CDR3 DNA reads TGTGCCAGCAGCCTAGGAGGGGGGGATCGGCAGTACTTC.

The rearrangement joins TRBV7-8 to TRBJ1-1; maybe TRBD1 (5 bases). The CDR3 runs 14 residues. The germline V gene encodes CDR1 SGHVS and CDR2 FQNEAQ. The V and J ends lost 4 bases and 4 bases respectively, with 13 bases between them. CDR3 DNA: TGTGCCAGCAGCTCCAGGGTCGGTGGCACTGAAGCTTTCTTT. This sequence encodes CASSSRVGGTEAFF. Filled out from reference TRBV7-8 and TRBJ1-1, the complete variable domain reads GAGVSQSPRYKVAKRGQDVALRCDPISGHVSLFWYQQALGQGPEFLTYFQNEAQLDKSGLPSDRFFAERPEGSVSTLKIQRTQQEDSAVYLCASSSRVGGTEAFFGQGTRLTVV.

This sequence joins TRBV4-2 and TRBJ2-2; D not resolved. The V end lost 3 bases, the J end lost 1 base, and 6 bases lay between the germline ends. This CDR3 is built from 14 residues. CDR1 and CDR2 (germline): LGHNA, YNFKEQ. This chain's CDR3 is CASSQERNTGELFF. The CDR3 nucleotides read TGTGCCAGCAGCCAGGAGCGGAACACCGGGGAGCTGTTTTTT.

The chain links TRBV5-5 to TRBJ2-6, with 9 bases aligning to TRBD1. This CDR3 has 17 residues. The V gene's germline CDR1 is SGHKS and CDR2 YYEKEE (reference sequence). Germline trimming cut 3 bases from V and 3 bases from J; bases unmatched to any gene: 7. CDR3 sequence (DNA): TGTGCCAGCAGCTCCGGGACAGGGTTCCGTGGGGCCAACGTCCTGACTTTC. Its protein is CASSSGTGFRGANVLTF.

The CDR3 is CASSHPTSGSTGELFF. The CDR3 region has the DNA TGTGCCAGCAGCCACCCGACTAGCGGGAGCACCGGGGAGCTGTTTTTT. The chain couples TRBV7-8 to TRBJ2-2; 12 positions match TRBD2. CDR3 length: 16 amino acids. The ends lost 5 bases at V and 4 bases at J; junction bases unmatched: 5. Germline CDR1 is SGHVS and CDR2 is FQNEAQ.

This clone was seen once. This sequence joins TRBV27 and TRBJ2-1; 10 bases fit TRBD2. Germline V gene lookup returns CDR1 MNHEY and CDR2 SMNVEV (reference sequence). Trimming at V came to 5 bases and at J to 10 bases, leaving 14 bases not matched to a gene. CDR3 length equals 16 residues. The CDR3 DNA sequence: TGTGCCAGCAGTACCCCCCTAGCGGGAGTCGTACGGGAGCAGTTCTTC. Translating it yields CASSTPLAGVVREQFF.